This T cell receptor beta chain was identified during a study of tumor-infiltrating lymphocytes in primary liver carcinoma. Using a constant-region primer together with ProtoScript II reverse transcriptase, TCR beta cDNA was made from roughly 500 ng of total RNA. Generation of the TCR beta libraries relied on three nested multiplex PCR rounds using slightly modified ARM-PCR. Primers for the first two PCR rounds were TRBV1-TRBV30 forward primers and a C-beta reverse primer (approximately 10 cycles per round). One entry per CDR3 protein results from TCRdb running MiXCR on the multiplex PCR reads. The sample holds about 120,000 distinct CDR3 sequences, around two thirds seen once. The study co-extracted DNA and RNA from 20-30 mg of unsorted bulk tissue. Those patients suffered from chronic HBV infection and were treatment-naive. J was trimmed by 8 bases and V by 4 bases; bases with no gene match: 5. Germline CDR1 reads SQVTM; CDR2 reads ANQGSEA. This CDR3 contains 12 residues.

The chain combines TRBV29-1 with TRBJ2-1, with 7 bases fitting TRBD1. Sequenced: tumor-adjacent normal liver tissue. The TCR sequence derives from a woman between 55 and 75 years old with primary liver carcinoma and hepatitis B virus infection. The CDR3: CSVGGTVDEQFF. The CDR3 nucleotides read TGCAGCGTTGGTGGGACAGTAGATGAGCAGTTCTTC.